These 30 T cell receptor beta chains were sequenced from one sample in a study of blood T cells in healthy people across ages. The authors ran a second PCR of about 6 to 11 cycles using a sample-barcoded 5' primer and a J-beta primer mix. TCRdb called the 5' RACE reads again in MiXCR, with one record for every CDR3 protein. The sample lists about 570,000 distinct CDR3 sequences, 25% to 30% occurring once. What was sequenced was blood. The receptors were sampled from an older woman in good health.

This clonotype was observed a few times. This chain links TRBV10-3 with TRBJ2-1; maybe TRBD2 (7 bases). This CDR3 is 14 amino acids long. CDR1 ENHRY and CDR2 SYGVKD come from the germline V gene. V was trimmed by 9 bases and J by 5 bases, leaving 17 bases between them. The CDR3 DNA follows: TGTGCCATAGCCCGGGGAGGGGGGGACAATGAGCAGTTCTTC. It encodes CAIARGGGDNEQFF.

The CDR3 loop is CSASGLSSSTYEQYF. In DNA form, the CDR3 reads TGCAGTGCTAGCGGGCTGTCCTCCTCTACCTACGAGCAGTACTTC. This chain links TRBV20-1 with TRBJ2-7; D is undetermined. V lost 3 bases, J lost 2 bases, and 17 bases lay in between. There are 15 residues in the CDR3. In germline, CDR1 is DFQATT, CDR2 SNEGSKA (reference sequence).

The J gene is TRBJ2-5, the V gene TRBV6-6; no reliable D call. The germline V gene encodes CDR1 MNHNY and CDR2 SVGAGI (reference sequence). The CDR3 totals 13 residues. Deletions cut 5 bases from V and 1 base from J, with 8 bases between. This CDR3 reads CASSRVGQETQYF. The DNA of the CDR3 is TGTGCCAGCAGTCGGGTAGGCCAAGAGACCCAGTACTTC.

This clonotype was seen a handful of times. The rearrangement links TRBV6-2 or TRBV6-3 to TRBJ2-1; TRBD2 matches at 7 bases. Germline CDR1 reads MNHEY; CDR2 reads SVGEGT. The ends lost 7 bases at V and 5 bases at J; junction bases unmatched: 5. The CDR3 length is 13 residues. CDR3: CASKLAPNNEQFF. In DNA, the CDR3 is TGTGCCAGCAAACTAGCGCCAAACAATGAGCAGTTCTTC.

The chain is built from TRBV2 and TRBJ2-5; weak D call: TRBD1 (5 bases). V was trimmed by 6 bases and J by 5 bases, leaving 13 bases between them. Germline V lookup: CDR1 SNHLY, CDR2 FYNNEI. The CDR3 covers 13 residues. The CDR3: CASRETVAETQYF. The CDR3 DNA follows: TGTGCCAGCAGGGAGACAGTTGCGGAGACCCAGTACTTC.

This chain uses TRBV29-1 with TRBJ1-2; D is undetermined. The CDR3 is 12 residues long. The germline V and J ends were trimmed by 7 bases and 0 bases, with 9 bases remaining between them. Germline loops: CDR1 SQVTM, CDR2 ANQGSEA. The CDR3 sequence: CSAFSSNYGYTF. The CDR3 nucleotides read TGCAGCGCTTTCAGCTCTAACTATGGCTACACCTTC. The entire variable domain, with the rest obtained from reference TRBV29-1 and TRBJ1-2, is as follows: SAVISQKPSRDICQRGTSLTIQCQVDSQVTMMFWYRQQPGQSLTLIATANQGSEATYESGFVIDKFPISRPNLTFSTLTVSNMSPEDSSIYLCSAFSSNYGYTFGSGTRLTVV.

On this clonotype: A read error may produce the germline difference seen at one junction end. CDR3 amino acids: CASSPPRGQGSSEQYF. CDR3 DNA sequence: TGTGCCAGCTCACCACCGCGAGGACAGGGGTCCTCCGAGCAGTACTTC. This chain uses TRBV18 with TRBJ2-5, with TRBD1 matching over 9 bases. The J call may be in error: the DNA end matches TRBJ2-7 better. The germline CDR1 and CDR2 sequences are KGHSH and LQKENI. The CDR3 spans 16 residues.

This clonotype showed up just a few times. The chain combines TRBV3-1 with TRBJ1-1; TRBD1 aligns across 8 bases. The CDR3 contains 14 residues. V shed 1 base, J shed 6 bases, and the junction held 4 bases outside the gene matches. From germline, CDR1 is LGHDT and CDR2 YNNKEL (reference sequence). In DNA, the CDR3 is TGTGCCAGCAGCCAAGCTGGACAGGGCTCTGAAGCTTTCTTT. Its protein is CASSQAGQGSEAFF.

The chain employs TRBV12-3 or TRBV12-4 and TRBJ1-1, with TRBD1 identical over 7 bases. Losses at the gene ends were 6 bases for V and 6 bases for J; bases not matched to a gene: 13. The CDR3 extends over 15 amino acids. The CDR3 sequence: CASSQTGQERPEAFF. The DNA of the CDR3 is TGTGCCAGCAGCCAAACCGGACAGGAAAGGCCTGAAGCTTTCTTT.

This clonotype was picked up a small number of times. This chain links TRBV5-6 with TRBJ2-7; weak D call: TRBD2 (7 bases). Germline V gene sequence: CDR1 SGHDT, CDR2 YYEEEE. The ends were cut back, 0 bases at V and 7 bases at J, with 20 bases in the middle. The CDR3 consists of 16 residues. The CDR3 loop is CASSLELGGALWEQYF. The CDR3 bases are TGTGCCAGCAGCTTGGAGTTGGGGGGGGCCTTGTGGGAGCAGTACTTC.

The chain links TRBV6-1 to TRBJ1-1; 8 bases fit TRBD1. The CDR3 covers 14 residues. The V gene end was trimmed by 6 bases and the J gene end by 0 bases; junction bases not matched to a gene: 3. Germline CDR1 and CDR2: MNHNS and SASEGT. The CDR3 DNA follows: TGTGCCAGCAGCCGGACAGGGATGAACACTGAAGCTTTCTTT. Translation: CASSRTGMNTEAFF.

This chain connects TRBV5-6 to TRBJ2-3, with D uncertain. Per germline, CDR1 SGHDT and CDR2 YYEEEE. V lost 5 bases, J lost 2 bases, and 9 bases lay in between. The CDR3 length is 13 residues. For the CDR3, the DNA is TGTGCCAGCAGTCGAGAAGTCACAGATACGCAGTATTTT. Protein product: CASSREVTDTQYF.

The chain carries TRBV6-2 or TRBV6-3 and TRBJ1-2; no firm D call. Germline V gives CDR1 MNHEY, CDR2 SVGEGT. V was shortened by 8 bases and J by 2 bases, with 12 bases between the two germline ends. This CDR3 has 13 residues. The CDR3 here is CASGSGFNYGYTF. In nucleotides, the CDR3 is TGTGCCAGCGGGTCAGGATTCAACTATGGCTACACCTTC.

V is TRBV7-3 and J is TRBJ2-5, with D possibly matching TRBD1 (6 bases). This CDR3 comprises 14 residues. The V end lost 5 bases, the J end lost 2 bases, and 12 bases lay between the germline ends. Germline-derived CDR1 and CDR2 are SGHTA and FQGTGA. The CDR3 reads CASSITGKQETQYF. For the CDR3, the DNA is TGTGCCAGCAGCATCACAGGGAAACAAGAGACCCAGTACTTC.

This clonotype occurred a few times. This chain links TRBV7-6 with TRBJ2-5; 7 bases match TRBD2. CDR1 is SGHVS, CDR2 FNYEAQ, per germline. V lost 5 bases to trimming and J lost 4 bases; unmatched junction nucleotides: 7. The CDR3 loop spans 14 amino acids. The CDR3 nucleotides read TGTGCCAGCAGCCCAAAGGGGAGGGGAGAGACCCAGTACTTC. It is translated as CASSPKGRGETQYF.

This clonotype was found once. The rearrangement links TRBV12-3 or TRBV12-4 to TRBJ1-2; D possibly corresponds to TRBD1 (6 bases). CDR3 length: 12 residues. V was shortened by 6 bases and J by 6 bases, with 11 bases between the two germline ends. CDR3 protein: CASSPDRHGYTF. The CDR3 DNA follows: TGTGCCAGCAGCCCCGACAGGCATGGCTACACCTTC.

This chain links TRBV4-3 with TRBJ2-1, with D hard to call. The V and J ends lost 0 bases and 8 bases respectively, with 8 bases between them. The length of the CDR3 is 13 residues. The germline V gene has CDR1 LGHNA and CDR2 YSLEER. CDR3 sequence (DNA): TGCGCCAGCAGCCAAGACAGGCTCTATGAGCAGTTCTTC. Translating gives CASSQDRLYEQFF.

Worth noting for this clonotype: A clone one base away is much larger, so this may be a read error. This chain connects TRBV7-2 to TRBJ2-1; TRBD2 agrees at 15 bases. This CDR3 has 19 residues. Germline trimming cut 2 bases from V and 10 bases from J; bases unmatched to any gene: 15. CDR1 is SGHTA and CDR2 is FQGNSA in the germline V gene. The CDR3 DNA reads TGTGCCAGCAGCTTACGGGGACTAGCGGGGGGCCAAATTTCTCACGAGCAGTTCTTC. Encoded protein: CASSLRGLAGGQISHEQFF.

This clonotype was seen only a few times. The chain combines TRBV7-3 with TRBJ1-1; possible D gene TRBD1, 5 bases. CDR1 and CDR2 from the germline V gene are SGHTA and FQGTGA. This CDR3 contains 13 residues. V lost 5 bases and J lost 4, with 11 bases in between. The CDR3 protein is CASSARGSTEAFF. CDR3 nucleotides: TGTGCCAGCAGCGCCCGGGGGAGCACTGAAGCTTTCTTT.

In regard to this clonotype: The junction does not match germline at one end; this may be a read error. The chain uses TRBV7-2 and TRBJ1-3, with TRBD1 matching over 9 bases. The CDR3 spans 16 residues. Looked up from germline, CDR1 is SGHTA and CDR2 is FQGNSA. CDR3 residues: CANSRTGDDSGNTIYF. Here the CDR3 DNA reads TGTGCCAACAGCAGGACAGGGGATGACTCTGGAAACACCATATATTTT.

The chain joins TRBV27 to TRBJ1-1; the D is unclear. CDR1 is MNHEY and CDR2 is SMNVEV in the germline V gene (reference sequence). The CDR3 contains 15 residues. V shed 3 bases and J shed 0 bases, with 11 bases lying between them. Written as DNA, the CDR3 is TGTGCCAGCAGTTTGGGCCGGACCATGAACACTGAAGCTTTCTTT. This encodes CASSLGRTMNTEAFF.

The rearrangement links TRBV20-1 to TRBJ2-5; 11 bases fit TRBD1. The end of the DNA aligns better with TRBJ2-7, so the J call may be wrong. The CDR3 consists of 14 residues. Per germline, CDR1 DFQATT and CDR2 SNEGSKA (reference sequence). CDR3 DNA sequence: TGCAGTGCTAGAGAGGGGACAGGGGGTTACGAGCAGTACTTC. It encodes CSAREGTGGYEQYF.

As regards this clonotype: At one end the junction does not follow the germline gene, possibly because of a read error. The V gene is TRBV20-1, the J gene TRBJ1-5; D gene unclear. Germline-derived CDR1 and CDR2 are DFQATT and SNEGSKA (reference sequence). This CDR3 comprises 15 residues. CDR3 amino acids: CSARDYRSGNQPQHF. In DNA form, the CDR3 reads TGCAGTGCTAGAGATTACCGGTCGGGCAACCAGCCCCAGCATTTT.

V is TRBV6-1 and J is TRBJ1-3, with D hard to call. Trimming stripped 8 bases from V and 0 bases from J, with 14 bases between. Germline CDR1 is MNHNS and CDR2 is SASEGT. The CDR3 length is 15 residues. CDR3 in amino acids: CASGSGLNSGNTIYF. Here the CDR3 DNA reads TGTGCCAGCGGCTCAGGTTTAAACTCTGGAAACACCATATATTTT.

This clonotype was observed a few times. CDR3: CATDNRVIETQYF. As DNA, the CDR3 is TGTGCCACCGACAACAGGGTTATAGAGACCCAGTACTTC. The genes are TRBV28 and TRBJ2-5; D might be TRBD1 (6 bases). Germline CDR1 and CDR2: MDHEN and SYDVKM. Trimming removed 10 bases at V and 4 bases at J, with 16 bases between. The CDR3 covers 13 residues.

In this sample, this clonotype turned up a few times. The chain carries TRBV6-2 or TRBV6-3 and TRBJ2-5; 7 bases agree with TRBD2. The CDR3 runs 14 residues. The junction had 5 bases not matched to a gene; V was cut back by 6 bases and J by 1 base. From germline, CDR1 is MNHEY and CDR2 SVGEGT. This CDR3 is CASSGGRGQETQYF. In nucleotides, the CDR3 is TGTGCCAGCAGCGGGGGGAGGGGCCAAGAGACCCAGTACTTC.

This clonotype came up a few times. The CDR3: CASSQLDLGLAGREQFF. The CDR3 DNA is TGCGCCAGCAGCCAATTGGATCTCGGACTAGCGGGACGTGAGCAGTTCTTC. The chain couples TRBV4-1 to TRBJ2-5; TRBD2 agrees at 12 bases. The J call could be wrong; TRBJ2-1 is a better fit for the DNA end. This CDR3 comprises 17 residues. Per the germline V gene, CDR1 is MGHRA and CDR2 is YSYEKL.

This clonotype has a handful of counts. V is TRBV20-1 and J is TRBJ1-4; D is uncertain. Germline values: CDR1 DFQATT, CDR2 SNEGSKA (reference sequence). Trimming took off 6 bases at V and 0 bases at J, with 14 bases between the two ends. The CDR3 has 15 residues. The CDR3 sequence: CSAPKEGPTNEKLFF. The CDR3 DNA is TGCAGTGCCCCAAAGGAGGGCCCAACTAATGAAAAACTGTTTTTT.

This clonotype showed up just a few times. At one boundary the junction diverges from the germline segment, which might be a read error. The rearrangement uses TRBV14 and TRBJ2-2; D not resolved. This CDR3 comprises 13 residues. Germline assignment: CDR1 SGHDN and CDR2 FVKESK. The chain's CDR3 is CASSQDNTGELFF. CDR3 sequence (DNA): TGCGCCAGCAGCCAAGACAACACCGGGGAGCTGTTTTTT.

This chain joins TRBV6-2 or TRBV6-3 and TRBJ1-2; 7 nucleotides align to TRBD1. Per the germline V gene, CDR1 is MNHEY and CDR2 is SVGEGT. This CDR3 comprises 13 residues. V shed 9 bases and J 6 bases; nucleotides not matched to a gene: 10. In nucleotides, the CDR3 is TGTGCCAGTACCGAAAACAGGGGTCATGGCTACACCTTC. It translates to CASTENRGHGYTF.